This T cell receptor beta chain originates from a study of blood T cell repertoires in COVID-19. Whole-study context: COVID-19 samples from acute and convalescent phases originated in the United States, Italy and Spain. From T cells, B-cell-depleted T cells, or PBMCs came the material, which was cDNA or gDNA.

A Seattle source enrolled patients during active infection and followed them longitudinally. V lost 7 bases and J 7 bases, leaving 14 bases between the germline ends. This CDR3 comprises 13 residues. Measured with immunoSEQ multiplex PCR; TCRdb has only the in-frame clones, and not every one. The sample consists of roughly 300,000 clones, around 85% of them appearing once. The TCR originated in a human donor with COVID-19, enrolled during active disease. The donor label of this sample is uncertain. The V and J genes are TRBV12-3 or TRBV12-4 and TRBJ2-1; D gene unclear. Sequences were obtained from peripheral blood. The CDR3 here is CASTLSVLNEQFF. CDR3 coding DNA: TGTGCCAGCACCCTCTCGGTTCTGAATGAGCAGTTCTTC.